What follows is one T cell receptor beta chain and its context. Only a few counts were recorded for this clone. No cognate antigen has been identified for it. Per-base qualities were not stored, and no clone one base away is much larger. The collaborating institutions used their own protocols to collect whole blood in K2EDTA tubes. For TCRbeta analysis, collaborators shipped samples as frozen whole blood, isolated PBMCs, or DNA extracted from either of those sample types. The data were obtained in a study of blood T cell repertoires in COVID-19 (dated by TCRdb to 2018 to 2021). Regarding the research as a whole: Samples covering the acute and convalescent phases of COVID-19 were provided by collaborators in the United States, Italy and Spain. Samples were obtained from the ongoing ImmuneRACE study (first 160 participants) and from 950 to 1,500 subjects provided by 6 global collaborators. The dataset comprised deeply sampled blood TCRbeta repertoires from subjects exposed to, actively infected with, or recovered from COVID-19. The repertoires were released in a freely available public database meant as a resource for research on the immune response to SARS-CoV-2. The prospective study material was composed of cDNA or gDNA derived from T cells, B-cell-depleted T cells, or PBMCs. HLA class I and class II types, where available, came from metadata supplied by the sample provider rather than from assay-based typing. Nearly every sample came with metadata listing a de-identified subject ID, COVID-19 status, age in years and sex.

TCRbeta CDR3 regions were amplified from genomic DNA by means of the immunoSEQ Assay, a bias-controlled multiplex PCR. The published analysis was carried out like this. The number of nucleated cells in each sample was estimated by amplification of reference gene primers within the assay. To quantify the absolute abundance of each unique TCRbeta CDR3 rearrangement, sequence reads were collapsed and filtered. For each sample, productive Simpson clonality was calculated as the square root of Simpson's diversity index across productive rearrangements. Drawn from immuneACCESS, this table holds only the in-frame rearrangements with V and J called that TCRdb kept. Clones are partly lost; checked studies trace under half to an unresolved V gene and leave the rest unexplained. V, J and clone size reflect that table, while D and trimming were determined from the DNA. This sample lists around 78,000 clones; over 75% were detected once. Around 40% of the sample belongs to the ten largest clones.

General findings and caveats noted by the study authors: Clinical and demographic metadata were provided uncurated, with the amount varying by source and participant.

The CDR3 starts with the cysteine, ends with the phenylalanine, and has 13 residues. Just CDR3 DNA is preserved here, 39 bases in frame from base 1. Reading the germline V gene gives CDR1 MDHEN and CDR2 SYDVKM. V lost 3 bases and J lost 4 bases; the stretch between them is 9 bases long. The chain uses TRBV28 and TRBJ1-2, with an unclear D gene assignment. The sequence was obtained from a human donor in a cohort sampled during active COVID-19. The sample was peripheral blood. CDR3 reads: CASSFWAFYGYTF. DNA sequence: TGTGCCAGCAGTTTTTGGGCGTTCTATGGCTACACCTTC.